The 18 T cell receptor beta chains below all came from one sample that was sequenced in a study of blood T cell repertoires in COVID-19. Sequenced by immunoSEQ multiplex PCR; TCRdb stores in-frame clones only, minus some. The sample has some 220,000 clones, less than 90% seen once. Sequencing was done on a sample of peripheral blood. These receptors originate from a woman between 55 and 75 years old who had recovered from COVID-19.

V gene TRBV7-8 combines with J gene TRBJ2-1, with 8 positions matching TRBD2. The CDR3 sequence is 16 residues long. The V gene end was trimmed by 3 bases and the J gene end by 3 bases; junction bases not matched to a gene: 7. Germline V gene sequence: CDR1 SGHVS, CDR2 FQNEAQ. The CDR3 bases are TGTGCCAGCAGCTTGGTCGGGGGGGCCCTCTACAATGAGCAGTTCTTC. This gives the protein CASSLVGGALYNEQFF.

In its sample, this clone was seen once. The gene calls are TRBV7-8 and TRBJ1-6; 8 bases fit TRBD1. Germline V gene lookup returns CDR1 SGHVS and CDR2 FQNEAQ. V lost 5 bases, J lost 9 bases, and 12 bases stayed unmatched. The CDR3 contains 16 residues. CDR3 residues: CASSPGSTRGLSPLHF. In DNA form, the CDR3 reads TGTGCCAGCAGCCCCGGTAGTACCAGGGGGCTTTCACCCCTCCACTTT.

The V gene is TRBV6-2 or TRBV6-3, the J gene TRBJ1-2; D is unclear. Germline V gene sequence: CDR1 MNHEY, CDR2 SVGEGT. This CDR3 comprises 14 residues. The V and J ends lost 0 bases and 7 bases respectively, with 12 bases between them. CDR3 nucleotides: TGTGCCAGCAGTTACTCGTCCACTTTTCGTGGCTACACCTTC. Amino acids: CASSYSSTFRGYTF.

The chain uses TRBV30 and TRBJ1-6; D is possibly TRBD1 (5 bases). This CDR3 spans 16 amino acids. Germline V lookup: CDR1 GTSNPN, CDR2 SVGIG (reference sequence). V lost 0 bases and J lost 10, with 19 bases in between. The CDR3 loop is CAWSVTGVGIGSPLHF. CDR3 nucleotides: TGTGCCTGGAGTGTAACAGGAGTTGGGATCGGCTCACCCCTCCACTTT.

The chain has TRBV19 and TRBJ1-4, with 8 bases lining up with TRBD1. This CDR3 spans 16 amino acids. The J segment lost 1 base and the V segment lost 7 bases, leaving 8 bases of the junction unmatched. Germline assignment: CDR1 LNHDA and CDR2 SQIVND (reference sequence). The CDR3 protein is CASTDRGLGTNEKLFF. The CDR3 nucleotides are TGTGCCAGTACCGACAGGGGATTGGGAACTAATGAAAAACTGTTTTTT.

V and J are TRBV27 and TRBJ2-3; 13 positions match TRBD2. The V and J ends lost 5 bases and 10 bases, in that order; junction bases with no gene match: 12. The length of the CDR3 is 16 residues. Per germline, CDR1 MNHEY and CDR2 SMNVEV (reference sequence). The CDR3 sequence is CASSPRTSGGDWPQYF. CDR3 sequence (DNA): TGTGCCAGCAGTCCCAGGACTAGCGGGGGAGATTGGCCGCAGTATTTT.

J is TRBJ2-2 and V is TRBV7-2, with D perhaps TRBD1 (5 bases). The germline V gene has CDR1 SGHTA and CDR2 FQGNSA. There are 16 residues in the CDR3. Trimming stripped 4 bases from V and 1 base from J, with 13 bases between. As DNA, the CDR3 is TGTGCCAGCAGCTGGGGCCCCTATCAGAACACCGGGGAGCTGTTTTTT. It yields the protein CASSWGPYQNTGELFF.

The gene calls are TRBV2 and TRBJ2-2; 13 nucleotides line up with TRBD2. The CDR3 loop spans 15 amino acids. The ends lost 7 bases at V and 3 bases at J; junction bases unmatched: 2. Germline V gene lookup returns CDR1 SNHLY and CDR2 FYNNEI. CDR3 sequence reads: CASTGLAGDTGELFF. The CDR3 nucleotides are TGTGCCAGCACTGGACTAGCGGGGGACACCGGGGAGCTGTTTTTT.

The chain employs TRBV27 and TRBJ1-2; tentative D call: TRBD1 (5 bases). The CDR3 covers 13 residues. The V and J ends lost 6 bases and 4 bases respectively, with 12 bases between them. Germline V gene lookup returns CDR1 MNHEY and CDR2 SMNVEV (reference sequence). The CDR3 loop reads CASRLRVGYGYTF. CDR3 in DNA: TGTGCCAGCAGGCTCAGGGTTGGCTATGGCTACACCTTC.

This chain joins TRBV7-3 and TRBJ2-1, with 8 positions matching TRBD2. The CDR3 contains 16 residues. Germline V gene lookup returns CDR1 SGHTA and CDR2 FQGTGA. V shed 0 bases, J shed 5 bases, and the junction held 6 bases outside the gene matches. The CDR3 bases are TGTGCCAGCAGCTTAACCGGGACTAGAGACGACAATGAGCAGTTCTTC. Residues: CASSLTGTRDDNEQFF.

V gene TRBV3-1 (or the pseudogene TRBV3-2) combines with J gene TRBJ2-1, with TRBD2 identical over 10 bases. Germline V gene lookup returns CDR1 LGHDT and CDR2 YNNKEL (reference sequence). Germline trimming cut 6 bases from V and 8 bases from J; bases unmatched to any gene: 16. The CDR3 extends over 17 amino acids. The CDR3 here is CASSGNGASGGYDEQFF. The CDR3 bases are TGTGCCAGCAGTGGCAACGGGGCTAGCGGGGGTTATGATGAGCAGTTCTTC.

The chain is built from TRBV6-5 and TRBJ2-1, with 11 bases aligning to TRBD1. The J segment lost 7 bases and the V segment lost 6 bases, leaving 5 bases of the junction unmatched. There are 14 residues in the CDR3. The germline gives CDR1 MNHEY, CDR2 SVGAGI. The CDR3 bases are TGTGCCAGCAGGGGGACAGGGGGTCGAAATGAGCAGTTCTTC. As protein: CASRGTGGRNEQFF.

This rearrangement joins TRBV2 to TRBJ2-3, with TRBD2 matching over 11 bases. Germline V lookup: CDR1 SNHLY, CDR2 FYNNEI. This CDR3 has 17 amino acids. The trim removed 6 bases at V and 2 bases at J, leaving 10 bases unmatched. CDR3 sequence reads: CASRGHSGGAPTDTQYF. In DNA form, the CDR3 reads TGTGCCAGCAGAGGTCATAGCGGGGGGGCCCCCACAGATACGCAGTATTTT. The whole variable domain, filled in from reference TRBV2 and TRBJ2-3, reads EPEVTQTPSHQVTQMGQEVILRCVPISNHLYFYWYRQILGQKVEFLVSFYNNEISEKSEIFDDQFSVERPDGSNFTLKIRSTKLEDSAMYFCASRGHSGGAPTDTQYFGPGTRLTVL.

This clone was seen a single time. The V and J genes are TRBV2 and TRBJ1-6, with TRBD1 identical over 8 bases. J gave up 7 bases and V 0 bases, and 2 bases lay outside the gene matches. The CDR3 has 15 residues. Looked up from germline, CDR1 is SNHLY and CDR2 is FYNNEI. CDR3 nucleotide sequence: TGTGCCAGCAGTGAAGCGGGACAGGAAAATTCACCCCTCCACTTT. As protein: CASSEAGQENSPLHF.

The table lists this clone with a count of one. The chain couples TRBV19 to TRBJ2-3, with TRBD1 matching 9 bases. The length of the CDR3 is 17 residues. The V gene end was trimmed by 6 bases and the J gene end by 3 bases; junction bases not matched to a gene: 13. Germline CDR1 reads LNHDA; CDR2 reads SQIVND (reference sequence). CDR3 sequence (DNA): TGTGCCAGTAGATTCCTTCACGGGGACAGGGAAACAGATACGCAGTATTTT. Protein: CASRFLHGDRETDTQYF.

This chain uses TRBV6-6 with TRBJ1-5; D gene uncertain. The CDR3 is 16 residues long. V was trimmed by 2 bases and J by 0 bases, leaving 11 bases between them. Germline CDR1 is MNHNY and CDR2 is SVGAGI (reference sequence). DNA of the CDR3: TGTGCCAGCAGTTACGGCAGGCTGGATAGCAATCAGCCCCAGCATTTT. This codes for CASSYGRLDSNQPQHF.

This chain links TRBV9 with TRBJ2-3; 8 bases agree with TRBD2. V shed 7 bases and J 2 bases; nucleotides not matched to a gene: 12. The CDR3 length is 16 residues. Germline lookup yields CDR1 SGDLS and CDR2 YYNGEE. The DNA for the CDR3 is TGTGCCAGCGCCTACTCTCGCGGGGGGTCCACAGATACGCAGTATTTT. This translates into CASAYSRGGSTDTQYF.

The CDR3 loop is CASSLIPGGRGSGTDTQYF. In DNA, the CDR3 is TGTGCCAGCAGCTTAATTCCTGGGGGGCGGGGGAGTGGCACAGATACGCAGTATTTT. The rearrangement uses TRBV7-6 and TRBJ2-3; D possibly corresponds to TRBD2 (7 bases). Germline V lookup: CDR1 SGHVS, CDR2 FNYEAQ. The CDR3 is 19 amino acids. The V end was cut by 2 bases, the J end by 1 base, with 22 bases between.